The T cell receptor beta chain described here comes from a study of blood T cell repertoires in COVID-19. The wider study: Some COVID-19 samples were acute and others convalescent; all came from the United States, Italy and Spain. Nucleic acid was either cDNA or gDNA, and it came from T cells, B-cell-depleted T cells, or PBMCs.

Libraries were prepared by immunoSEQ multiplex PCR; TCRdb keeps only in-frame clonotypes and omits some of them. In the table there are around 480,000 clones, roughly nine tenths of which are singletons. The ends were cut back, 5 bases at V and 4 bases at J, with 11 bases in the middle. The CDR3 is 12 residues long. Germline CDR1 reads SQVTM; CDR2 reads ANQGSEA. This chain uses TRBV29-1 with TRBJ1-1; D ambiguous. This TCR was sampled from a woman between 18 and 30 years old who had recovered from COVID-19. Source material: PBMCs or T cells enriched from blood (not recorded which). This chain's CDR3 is CSVSKPGTEAFF. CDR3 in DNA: TGCAGCGTTTCTAAGCCAGGCACTGAAGCTTTCTTT.